This passage covers 20 T cell receptor beta chains from one sample sequenced in a study of blood T cell repertoires in COVID-19. Profiled with immunoSEQ multiplex PCR; TCRdb holds only in-frame clones, not every one. The sample has some 260,000 clones, approximately 83% seen once. The sample was peripheral blood. The receptors were gathered from a man older than 75 with acute or convalescent COVID-19.

Here the CDR3 reads CAWSTGSSNQPQHF. For the CDR3, the DNA is TGTGCCTGGAGTACAGGGTCTTCCAATCAGCCCCAGCATTTT. V usage is TRBV30 and J usage is TRBJ1-5; D is perhaps TRBD1 (6 bases). CDR3 length equals 14 residues. The V and J ends lost 2 bases and 3 bases respectively, with 11 bases between them. In germline, CDR1 is GTSNPN, CDR2 SVGIG (reference sequence).

The chain employs TRBV4-1 and TRBJ2-3, with 9 bases aligning to TRBD2. This CDR3 has 17 residues. The J segment lost 6 bases and the V segment lost 0 bases, leaving 10 bases of the junction unmatched. Per germline, CDR1 MGHRA and CDR2 YSYEKL. The chain's CDR3 is CASSQDLNSGGRDTQYF. CDR3 coding DNA: TGCGCCAGCAGCCAAGATCTGAATAGCGGGGGTCGCGATACGCAGTATTTT.

V is TRBV19 and J is TRBJ2-1; TRBD2 aligns across 8 bases. From germline, CDR1 is LNHDA and CDR2 SQIVND (reference sequence). After removal of 2 bases from V and 7 bases from J, the junction contained 13 bases not matched to a gene. The CDR3 is 17 amino acids. CDR3 region: CASSIRSGSPFSNEQFF. CDR3 bases: TGTGCCAGTAGTATAAGGAGCGGGAGCCCGTTTTCGAATGAGCAGTTCTTC. The full variable domain, with the rest looked up from reference TRBV19 and TRBJ2-1, is DGGITQSPKYLFRKEGQNVTLSCEQNLNHDAMYWYRQDPGQGLRLIYYSQIVNDFQKGDIAEGYSVSREKKESFPLTVTSAQKNPTAFYLCASSIRSGSPFSNEQFFGPGTRLTVL.

This clone was seen only a few times. The sample has other DNA sequences that encode this CDR3 too. The V call is TRBV2, the J call TRBJ2-7; D gene ambiguous. V was trimmed by 0 bases and J by 4 bases, leaving 7 bases between them. CDR1 SNHLY and CDR2 FYNNEI come from the germline V gene. The CDR3 contains 13 residues. The CDR3 bases are TGTGCCAGCAGTGAAGCGCCAGGATACGAGCAGTACTTC. Amino acids: CASSEAPGYEQYF.

CDR3 sequence: CASSSGTGVSYEQYF. DNA of the CDR3: TGTGCCAGCAGCTCCGGGACAGGGGTGTCCTACGAGCAGTACTTC. The rearrangement links TRBV28 to TRBJ2-7; 10 positions match TRBD1. This CDR3 has 15 residues. The germline CDR1 and CDR2 sequences are MDHEN and SYDVKM. V trimming: 6 bases; J trimming: 1 base; junction bases outside the gene matches: 6.

J is TRBJ1-4 and V is TRBV5-1, with a possible D match to TRBD1 (5 bases). V lost 0 bases, J lost 3 bases, and 9 bases lay in between. The length of the CDR3 is 15 residues. Per the germline V gene, CDR1 is SGHRS and CDR2 is YFSETQ. CDR3 nucleotide sequence: TGCGCCAGCAGCTTGGTGGGGGGAGCTAATGAAAAACTGTTTTTT. Amino acid sequence: CASSLVGGANEKLFF.

The chain recombines TRBV19 with TRBJ2-1, with 10 nucleotides matching TRBD2. Per germline, CDR1 LNHDA and CDR2 SQIVND (reference sequence). The CDR3 has 16 amino acids. V lost 4 bases, J lost 5 bases, and 8 bases stayed unmatched. The CDR3 protein is CASSKTSGLRHNEQFF. In DNA, the CDR3 is TGTGCCAGTAGTAAGACTAGCGGGCTTCGTCACAATGAGCAGTTCTTC.

The chain has TRBV6-5 and TRBJ1-6; TRBD1 might be the D (5 bases). This CDR3 contains 14 residues. Looked up from germline, CDR1 is MNHEY and CDR2 is SVGAGI. V was cut by 4 bases and J by 6 bases, with 10 bases left in between. The CDR3 DNA sequence: TGTGCCAGCAGTTGGGGGGATTCTAATTCACCCCTCCACTTT. It specifies CASSWGDSNSPLHF.

The V call is TRBV6-5, the J call TRBJ1-4, with 10 bases lining up with TRBD1. J was trimmed by 6 bases and V by 2 bases; bases with no gene match: 3. The CDR3 spans 15 residues. CDR1 is MNHEY, CDR2 SVGAGI, per germline. CDR3 loop: CASSYTGTGDEKLFF. Here the CDR3 DNA reads TGTGCCAGCAGTTACACCGGGACAGGGGATGAAAAACTGTTTTTT.

The chain combines TRBV19 with TRBJ1-1, with 9 bases matching TRBD1. V gave up 5 bases and J gave up 5 bases; unmatched junction bases: 6. The CDR3 consists of 14 residues. CDR1 LNHDA and CDR2 SQIVND come from the germline V gene (reference sequence). The chain's CDR3 is CASSLGQGRTEAFF. The CDR3 DNA reads TGTGCCAGTAGTTTGGGACAGGGCAGGACTGAAGCTTTCTTT.

The CDR3 nucleotides read TGTGCCAGCAGCGTTAGCGGGGCGAACACCGGGGAGCTGTTTTTT. The encoded protein is CASSVSGANTGELFF. V and J are TRBV7-3 and TRBJ2-2, with 8 nucleotides matching TRBD2. The CDR3 is 15 amino acids. The V gene's germline CDR1 is SGHTA and CDR2 FQGTGA. The junction had 2 bases not matched to a gene; V was cut back by 5 bases and J by 0 bases.

A few counts support this clone. The J gene is TRBJ1-3, the V gene TRBV5-1, with 8 bases that match TRBD1. This CDR3 has 14 residues. The V segment lost 4 bases and the J segment 8 bases; nucleotides outside the gene matches: 8. The germline gives CDR1 SGHRS, CDR2 YFSETQ. The DNA of the CDR3 is TGCGCCAGCAGCCCGGACAGGGTGTTGTACACCATATATTTT. Protein product: CASSPDRVLYTIYF. The variable domain in full, completed from reference TRBV5-1 and TRBJ1-3, reads KAGVTQTPRYLIKTRGQQVTLSCSPISGHRSVSWYQQTPGQGLQFLFEYFSETQRNKGNFPGRFSGRQFSNSRSEMNVSTLELGDSALYLCASSPDRVLYTIYFGEGSWLTVV.

V gene TRBV5-1 combines with J gene TRBJ2-7; TRBD2 matches 7 bases. Germline V gene lookup returns CDR1 SGHRS and CDR2 YFSETQ. The CDR3 has 15 residues. J was trimmed by 3 bases and V by 4 bases; bases with no gene match: 10. The DNA for the CDR3 is TGCGCCAGCAGCCGCGGGGGTTTAACCAACTACGAGCAGTACTTC. Its translation: CASSRGGLTNYEQYF.

The V gene is TRBV11-1, the J gene TRBJ2-3; D is perhaps TRBD1 (6 bases). Trimming took 6 bases from V and 4 from J, leaving 17 bases between them. The CDR3 loop spans 15 amino acids. Germline V gene sequence: CDR1 SGHAT, CDR2 FQDESV (reference sequence). The CDR3: CASRTGRGKADTQYF. Here the CDR3 DNA reads TGTGCCAGCAGGACCGGAAGGGGGAAGGCAGATACGCAGTATTTT.

This rearrangement joins TRBV5-1 to TRBJ1-6; 12 nucleotides align to TRBD1. The ends lost 0 bases at V and 12 bases at J; junction bases unmatched: 7. The germline V gene encodes CDR1 SGHRS and CDR2 YFSETQ. This CDR3 comprises 16 residues. The CDR3 region has the DNA TGCGCCAGCAGCTTGGCCGGGACAGGGGGCGGCGGACCCCTCCACTTT. It translates to CASSLAGTGGGGPLHF.

The chain combines TRBV19 with TRBJ1-6; a possible D gene is TRBD1 (5 bases). Germline CDR1 LNHDA, CDR2 SQIVND (reference sequence). The CDR3 totals 14 residues. Trimming removed 1 base at V and 7 bases at J, with 8 bases between. The CDR3, as DNA: TGTGCCAGTAGTATAGGTAGGGGAAATTCACCCCTCCACTTT. It encodes CASSIGRGNSPLHF.

The rearrangement links TRBV7-2 to TRBJ1-2; 11 bases map to TRBD1. The CDR3 consists of 17 residues. Losses at the gene ends were 3 bases for V and 8 bases for J; bases not matched to a gene: 14. Germline V gene sequence: CDR1 SGHTA, CDR2 FQGNSA. In DNA form, the CDR3 reads TGTGCCAGCAGCTTGCTGGACAGGGGGCGCGGGGTTAAGGGCTACACCTTC. Amino acid sequence: CASSLLDRGRGVKGYTF.

V usage is TRBV18 and J usage is TRBJ2-1, with a weak D call TRBD1 (6 bases). From germline, CDR1 is KGHSH and CDR2 LQKENI. This CDR3 contains 17 residues. V lost 1 base, J lost 2 bases, and 15 bases lay in between. The CDR3 nucleotides read TGTGCCAGCTCACCACTCGGTACGGGGACACCCTACAATGAGCAGTTCTTC. It encodes CASSPLGTGTPYNEQFF. The full variable domain, with the rest looked up from reference TRBV18 and TRBJ2-1, is NAGVMQNPRHLVRRRGQEARLRCSPMKGHSHVYWYRQLPEEGLKFMVYLQKENIIDESGMPKERFSAEFPKEGPSILRIQQVVRGDSAAYFCASSPLGTGTPYNEQFFGPGTRLTVL.

This sequence joins TRBV28 and TRBJ1-4, with TRBD1 identical over 8 bases. This CDR3 has 14 amino acids. The V and J ends lost 8 bases and 8 bases, in that order; junction bases with no gene match: 10. CDR1 and CDR2 (germline): MDHEN, SYDVKM. The CDR3 reads CASGVDRGWEKLFF. CDR3 nucleotide sequence: TGTGCCAGCGGGGTCGACAGGGGTTGGGAAAAACTGTTTTTT.

This chain joins TRBV28 and TRBJ1-5; 10 bases map to TRBD1. The J segment lost 6 bases and the V segment lost 6 bases, leaving 11 bases of the junction unmatched. This CDR3 is 16 amino acids long. Germline lookup yields CDR1 MDHEN and CDR2 SYDVKM. The CDR3 loop is CASSPGQGGFGQPQHF. In DNA, the CDR3 is TGTGCCAGCAGCCCTGGACAGGGGGGGTTCGGTCAGCCCCAGCATTTT.